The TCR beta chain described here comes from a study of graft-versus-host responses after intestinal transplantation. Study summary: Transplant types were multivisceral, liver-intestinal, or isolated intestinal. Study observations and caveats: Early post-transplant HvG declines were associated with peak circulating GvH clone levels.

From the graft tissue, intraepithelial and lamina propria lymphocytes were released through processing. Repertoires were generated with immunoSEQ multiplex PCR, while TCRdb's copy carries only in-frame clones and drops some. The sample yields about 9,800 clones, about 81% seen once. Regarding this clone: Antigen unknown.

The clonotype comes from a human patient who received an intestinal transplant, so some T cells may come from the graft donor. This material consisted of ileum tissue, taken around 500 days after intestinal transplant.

The CDR3 loop is CASRGLAAPDYNEQFF. The CDR3 DNA reads TGTGCCAGCAGGGGACTAGCCGCTCCAGACTACAATGAGCAGTTCTTC. The chain employs TRBV27 and TRBJ2-1, with 9 bases matching TRBD2. Germline trimming cut 6 bases from V and 3 bases from J; bases unmatched to any gene: 9. The CDR3 is 16 residues long. Germline V gene data show CDR1 as MNHEY and CDR2 as SMNVEV (reference sequence).